This T cell receptor beta chain is from a study of CD8+ T cells in alopecia areata. The CDR3 is 15 amino acids. The ends lost 0 bases at V and 4 bases at J; junction bases unmatched: 4. CDR1 and CDR2 from the germline V gene are SGDLS and YYNGEE. The sequencing template was cDNA reverse transcribed from extracted RNA. Assay: immunoSEQ multiplex PCR; the TCRdb copy retains only in-frame clones and omits some. The sample consists of 150,000 to 200,000 clones, under 80% of them appearing once. Sample treatment: oral pan-JAK inhibitor, 5-10 mg twice daily. Alopecia areata patients provided lesional scalp punch biopsies and peripheral blood, both collected for the study.

The chain carries TRBV9 and TRBJ2-5; 9 bases map to TRBD1. The starting material was CD4+ T cells sorted from blood, obtained at roughly week 49, from a patient treated with tofacitinib. This receptor was taken from a human donor with alopecia areata. This chain's CDR3 is CASSVGDRDAETQYF. The CDR3 coding sequence is TGTGCCAGCAGCGTAGGGGACAGGGATGCAGAGACCCAGTACTTC.